Presented here are 10 T cell receptor beta chains from one specimen sequenced in a study of monozygotic twins with inflammatory bowel disease. TCRdb reworked the 5' RACE reads into one entry per CDR3 protein, no DNA. The listing records more than 110,000 distinct CDR3 sequences. Specimen: blood. The receptors stem from a human donor with ulcerative colitis or Crohn's disease, or a healthy co-twin of an affected twin (not recorded which).

The V call is TRBV6-2 or TRBV6-3, the J call TRBJ1-5; with no DNA, the TCRdb D assignment of TRBD1 cannot be verified. Germline CDR1 is MNHEY and CDR2 is SVGEGT. This CDR3 contains 20 residues. CDR3 in amino acids: CASSLRPGARSNAGNQPQHF.

CDR3 residues: CASSRQGMGSPLHF. The rearrangement links TRBV12-3 or TRBV12-4 to TRBJ1-6; TCRdb's D gene call, TRBD1, goes unchecked for lack of DNA. CDR3 length: 14 residues.

CDR3 loop: CASSFTNEQFF. This chain connects TRBV27 to TRBJ2-1. The germline V gene has CDR1 MNHEY and CDR2 SMNVEV (reference sequence). CDR3 length equals 11 residues.

The chain is built from TRBV24-1 and TRBJ2-2; the D call from TCRdb, TRBD2, cannot be confirmed without DNA. The CDR3 is 16 residues long. Germline V gives CDR1 KGHDR, CDR2 SFDVKD. The CDR3: CATSDLMREGTGELFF.

The chain uses TRBV20-1 and TRBJ2-7; the D call of TRBD2 rests on TCRdb alone, since no DNA is present to check it. The CDR3 loop spans 15 amino acids. The germline CDR1 and CDR2 sequences are DFQATT and SNEGSKA (reference sequence). The CDR3 is CSASLPGRLADPAYF.

The rearrangement uses TRBV27 and TRBJ2-7. CDR3 length: 15 amino acids. Germline V CDR1 and CDR2: MNHEY, SMNVEV (reference sequence). The CDR3 region is CASGSFGERSYEQYF.

This chain joins TRBV5-4 and TRBJ2-1. There are 15 residues in the CDR3. Looked up from germline, CDR1 is SGHNT and CDR2 is YYREEE (reference sequence). CDR3 loop: CASSAGLSSYNEQFF.

The V and J genes are TRBV3-1 and TRBJ1-2; checking the TCRdb D call of TRBD1 is not possible without DNA. Per germline, CDR1 LGHDT and CDR2 YNNKEL (reference sequence). The CDR3 sequence is 13 residues long. CDR3 sequence: CASSQDKGNGYTF.

The V gene is TRBV2, the J gene TRBJ2-3. CDR1 is SNHLY and CDR2 is FYNNEI in the germline V gene. The CDR3 contains 14 residues. The CDR3 here is CASINRAFTDTQYF.

V is TRBV28 and J is TRBJ1-2; the TCRdb call, TRBD1, lacks DNA for checking. Germline assignment: CDR1 MDHEN and CDR2 SYDVKM. The length of the CDR3 is 17 residues. CDR3 sequence: CASSLPSGRGLGNGYTF.